The T cell receptor (beta chain) described here comes from a study of T-cell memory formation after mild COVID-19. Study in general: Across donors, TCR clusters were largely donor specific. General study findings and limits: Mostly located in CM and EM were contracting CD4+ clones, with contracting CD8+ clones located in EMRA. A balance of CD4 and CD8 characterized clones contracting day 15 to 85, whereas later expanders leaned CD4+.

Note on this clonotype: Its antigen remains unknown.

TCR alpha and TCR beta cDNA libraries with sample barcodes and UMIs came from 5'RACE using constant-segment primers. TCRdb re-derived calls from the 5' RACE reads in MiXCR, one entry per CDR3 protein. The sample carries 580,000 or so distinct CDR3 sequences, 17% recorded once. The V end was cut by 0 bases, the J end by 7 bases, with 31 bases between. Germline V gene data show CDR1 as DFQATT and CDR2 as SNEGSKA (reference sequence). This CDR3 spans 20 amino acids. This sequence joins TRBV20-1 and TRBJ1-5, with a weak D call TRBD1 (6 bases). The sequencing sample was made of PBMCs or a T cell subset sorted from them (not recorded which). This clonotype was obtained from an adult woman who had mild COVID-19 (a few samples of this study predate the infection). Cell type and time point are not known. The CDR3 spells CSAREIPSAGLMIGGQPQHF. The CDR3 DNA reads TGCAGTGCTAGAGAAATTCCTTCCGCCGGGCTGATGATAGGGGGACAGCCCCAGCATTTT.